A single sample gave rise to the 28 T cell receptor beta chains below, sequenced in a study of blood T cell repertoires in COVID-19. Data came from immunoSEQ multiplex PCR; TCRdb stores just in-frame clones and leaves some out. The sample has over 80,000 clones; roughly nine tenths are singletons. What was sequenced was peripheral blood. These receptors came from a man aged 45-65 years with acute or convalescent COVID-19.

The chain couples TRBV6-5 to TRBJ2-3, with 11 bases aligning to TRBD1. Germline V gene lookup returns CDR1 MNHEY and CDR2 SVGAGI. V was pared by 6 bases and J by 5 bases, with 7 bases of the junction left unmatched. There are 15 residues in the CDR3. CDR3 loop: CASRDPGQGVDTQYF. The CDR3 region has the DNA TGTGCCAGCAGGGATCCGGGACAGGGGGTAGATACGCAGTATTTT.

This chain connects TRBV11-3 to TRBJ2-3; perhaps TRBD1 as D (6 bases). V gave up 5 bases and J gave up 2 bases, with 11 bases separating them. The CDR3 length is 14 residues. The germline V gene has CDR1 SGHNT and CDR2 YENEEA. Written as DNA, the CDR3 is TGTGCCAGCAGCATCCAGGGGCCCACAGATACGCAGTATTTT. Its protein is CASSIQGPTDTQYF. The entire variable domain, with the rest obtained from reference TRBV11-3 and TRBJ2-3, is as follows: EAGVVQSPRYKIIEKKQPVAFWCNPISGHNTLYWYLQNLGQGPELLIRYENEEAVDDSQLPKDRFSAERLKGVDSTLKIQPAELGDSAVYLCASSIQGPTDTQYFGPGTRLTVL.

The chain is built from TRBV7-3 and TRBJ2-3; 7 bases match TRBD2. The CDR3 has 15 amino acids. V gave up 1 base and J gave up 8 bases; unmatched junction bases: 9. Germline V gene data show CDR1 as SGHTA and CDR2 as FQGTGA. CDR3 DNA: TGTGCCAGCAGCTTAAATATAATACCGGGGGGTACGCAGTATTTT. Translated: CASSLNIIPGGTQYF.

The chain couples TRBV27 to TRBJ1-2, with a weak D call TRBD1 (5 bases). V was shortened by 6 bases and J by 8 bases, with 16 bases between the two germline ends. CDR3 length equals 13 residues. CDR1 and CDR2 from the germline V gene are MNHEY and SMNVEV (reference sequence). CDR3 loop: CASSPRSGVGYTF. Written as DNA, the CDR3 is TGTGCCAGCAGCCCTCGGTCGGGGGTCGGCTACACCTTC.

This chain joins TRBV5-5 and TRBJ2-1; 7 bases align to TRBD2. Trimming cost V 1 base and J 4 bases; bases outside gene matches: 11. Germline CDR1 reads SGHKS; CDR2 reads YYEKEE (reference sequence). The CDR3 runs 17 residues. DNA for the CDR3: TGTGCCAGCAGCTTGAGGGTTAATAGCGGGTTGTACAATGAGCAGTTCTTC. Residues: CASSLRVNSGLYNEQFF.

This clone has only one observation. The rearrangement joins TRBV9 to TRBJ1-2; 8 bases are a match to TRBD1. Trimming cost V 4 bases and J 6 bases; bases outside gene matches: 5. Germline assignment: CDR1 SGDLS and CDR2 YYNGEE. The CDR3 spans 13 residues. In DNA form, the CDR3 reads TGTGCCAGCAGCAGGACAGGGAAGGATGGCTACACCTTC. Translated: CASSRTGKDGYTF.

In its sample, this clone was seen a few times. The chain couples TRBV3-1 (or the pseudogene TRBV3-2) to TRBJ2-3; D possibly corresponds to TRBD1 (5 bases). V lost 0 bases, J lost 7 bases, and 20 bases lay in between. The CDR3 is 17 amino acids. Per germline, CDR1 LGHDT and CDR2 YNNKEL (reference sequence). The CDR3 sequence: CASSQEGLKKGLNTQYF. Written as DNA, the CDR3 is TGTGCCAGCAGCCAAGAGGGGCTGAAGAAAGGATTGAATACGCAGTATTTT.

CDR3 nucleotides: TGTGCCAGCAGGATGGACAGGAGTAACACTGAAGCTTTCTTT. It specifies CASRMDRSNTEAFF. V usage is TRBV2 and J usage is TRBJ1-1; TRBD1 matches 7 bases. The CDR3 runs to 14 residues. Looked up from germline, CDR1 is SNHLY and CDR2 is FYNNEI. V lost 6 bases and J lost 2; bases outside the gene matches: 6.

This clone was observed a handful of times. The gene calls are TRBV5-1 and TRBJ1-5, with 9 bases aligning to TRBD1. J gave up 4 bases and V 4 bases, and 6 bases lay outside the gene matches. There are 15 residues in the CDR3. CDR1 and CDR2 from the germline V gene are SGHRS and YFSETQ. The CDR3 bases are TGCGCCAGCAGCGCTACAGGGGGCGGTAATCAGCCCCAGCATTTT. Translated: CASSATGGGNQPQHF.

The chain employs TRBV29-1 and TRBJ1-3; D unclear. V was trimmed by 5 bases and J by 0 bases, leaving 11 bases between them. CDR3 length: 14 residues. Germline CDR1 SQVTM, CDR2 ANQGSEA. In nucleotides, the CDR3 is TGCAGCGTTCTGACACCGTCCTCTGGAAACACCATATATTTT. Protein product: CSVLTPSSGNTIYF. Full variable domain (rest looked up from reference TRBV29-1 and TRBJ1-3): SAVISQKPSRDICQRGTSLTIQCQVDSQVTMMFWYRQQPGQSLTLIATANQGSEATYESGFVIDKFPISRPNLTFSTLTVSNMSPEDSSIYLCSVLTPSSGNTIYFGEGSWLTVV.

The CDR3 nucleotides are TGTGCCAGCAGCTTAGCCTTCCAGCCCCAGCATTTT. Its translation: CASSLAFQPQHF. This chain joins TRBV7-8 and TRBJ1-5, with unresolved D. CDR1 and CDR2 (germline): SGHVS, FQNEAQ. V shed 0 bases and J shed 7 bases, with 4 bases lying between them. CDR3 length: 12 residues.

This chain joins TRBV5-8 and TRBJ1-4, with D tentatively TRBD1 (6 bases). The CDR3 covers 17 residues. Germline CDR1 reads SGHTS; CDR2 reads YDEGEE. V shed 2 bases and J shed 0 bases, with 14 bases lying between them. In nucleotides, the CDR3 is TGTGCCAGCAGCTTACCGGGACACTGGTCAACTAATGAAAAACTGTTTTTT. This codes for CASSLPGHWSTNEKLFF.

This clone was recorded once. In nucleotides, the CDR3 is TGTGCCATCAGGGACTCTCCAGGGGGCTCTGGAAACACCATATATTTT. The encoded protein is CAIRDSPGGSGNTIYF. The chain joins TRBV10-3 to TRBJ1-3; 7 nucleotides line up with TRBD1. CDR1 is ENHRY, CDR2 SYGVKD, per germline. The CDR3 has 16 residues. After removal of 6 bases from V and 0 bases from J, the junction contained 8 bases not matched to a gene.

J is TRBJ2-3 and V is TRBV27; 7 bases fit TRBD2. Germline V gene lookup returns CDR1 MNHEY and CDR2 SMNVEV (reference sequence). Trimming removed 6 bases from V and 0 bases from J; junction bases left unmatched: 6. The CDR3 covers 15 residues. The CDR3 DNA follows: TGTGCCAGCAGGGGGGGGACTGCCAGCACAGATACGCAGTATTTT. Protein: CASRGGTASTDTQYF.

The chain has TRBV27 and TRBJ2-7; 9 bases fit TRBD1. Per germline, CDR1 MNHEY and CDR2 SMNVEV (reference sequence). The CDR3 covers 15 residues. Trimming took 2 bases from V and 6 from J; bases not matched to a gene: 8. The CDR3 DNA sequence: TGTGCCAGCAGTTTAAGGGGGACAGGGAGTGGCGAGCAGTACTTC. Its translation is CASSLRGTGSGEQYF.

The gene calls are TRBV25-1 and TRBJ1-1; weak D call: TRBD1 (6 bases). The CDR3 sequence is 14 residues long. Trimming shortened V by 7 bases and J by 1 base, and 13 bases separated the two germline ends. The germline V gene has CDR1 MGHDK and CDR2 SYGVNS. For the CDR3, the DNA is TGTGCCAGCACCCCACGAGGGGGGAACACTGAAGCTTTCTTT. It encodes CASTPRGGNTEAFF. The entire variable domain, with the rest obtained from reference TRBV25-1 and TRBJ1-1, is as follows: EADIYQTPRYLVIGTGKKITLECSQTMGHDKMYWYQQDPGMELHLIHYSYGVNSTEKGDLSSESTVSRIRTEHFPLTLESARPSHTSQYLCASTPRGGNTEAFFGQGTRLTVV.

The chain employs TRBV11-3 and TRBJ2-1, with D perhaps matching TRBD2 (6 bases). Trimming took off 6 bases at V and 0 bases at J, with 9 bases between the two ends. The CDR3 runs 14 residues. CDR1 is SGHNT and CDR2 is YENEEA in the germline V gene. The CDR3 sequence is CASRDGGSYNEQFF. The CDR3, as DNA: TGTGCCAGCAGGGACGGGGGCTCCTACAATGAGCAGTTCTTC.

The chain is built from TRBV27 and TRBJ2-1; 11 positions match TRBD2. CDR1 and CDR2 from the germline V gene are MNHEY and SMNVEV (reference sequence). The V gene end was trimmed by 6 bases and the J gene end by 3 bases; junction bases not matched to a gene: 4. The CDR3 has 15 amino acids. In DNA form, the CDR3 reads TGTGCCAGCAGCCGAACTAGCGGGAGCTACAATGAGCAGTTCTTC. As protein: CASSRTSGSYNEQFF.

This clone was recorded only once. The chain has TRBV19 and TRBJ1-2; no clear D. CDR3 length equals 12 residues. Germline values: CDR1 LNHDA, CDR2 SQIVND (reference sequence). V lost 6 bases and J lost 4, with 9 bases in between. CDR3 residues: CASREESYGYTF. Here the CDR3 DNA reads TGTGCCAGTAGAGAGGAGAGCTATGGCTACACCTTC.

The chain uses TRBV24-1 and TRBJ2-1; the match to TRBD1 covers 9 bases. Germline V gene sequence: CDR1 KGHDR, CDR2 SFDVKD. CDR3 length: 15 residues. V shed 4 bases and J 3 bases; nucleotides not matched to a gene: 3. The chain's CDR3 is CATSDPGQGYNEQFF. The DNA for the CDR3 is TGTGCCACCAGTGACCCGGGACAGGGCTACAATGAGCAGTTCTTC.

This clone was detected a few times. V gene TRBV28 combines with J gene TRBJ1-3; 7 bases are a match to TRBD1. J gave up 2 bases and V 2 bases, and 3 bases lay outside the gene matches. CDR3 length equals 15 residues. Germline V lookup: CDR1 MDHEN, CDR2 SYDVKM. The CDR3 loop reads CASSLAGGTGNTIYF. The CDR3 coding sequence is TGTGCCAGCAGTTTAGCAGGGGGGACTGGAAACACCATATATTTT.

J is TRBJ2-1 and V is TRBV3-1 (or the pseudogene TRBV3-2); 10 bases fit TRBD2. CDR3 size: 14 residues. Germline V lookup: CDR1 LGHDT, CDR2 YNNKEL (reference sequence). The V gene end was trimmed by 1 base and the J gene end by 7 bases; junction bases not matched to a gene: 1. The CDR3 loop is CASSQVTSGNEQFF. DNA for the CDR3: TGTGCCAGCAGCCAAGTGACTAGCGGGAATGAGCAGTTCTTC.

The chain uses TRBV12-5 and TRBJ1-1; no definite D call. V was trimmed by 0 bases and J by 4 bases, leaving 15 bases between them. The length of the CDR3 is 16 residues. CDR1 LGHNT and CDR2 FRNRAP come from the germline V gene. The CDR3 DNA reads TGTGCTAGTGGTTTGGTCCCCCCGCGACCGGGCACTGAAGCTTTCTTT. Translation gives CASGLVPPRPGTEAFF. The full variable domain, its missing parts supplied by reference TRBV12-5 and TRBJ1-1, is DARVTQTPRHKVTEMGQEVTMRCQPILGHNTVFWYRQTMMQGLELLAYFRNRAPLDDSGMPKDRFSAEMPDATLATLKIQPSEPRDSAVYFCASGLVPPRPGTEAFFGQGTRLTVV.

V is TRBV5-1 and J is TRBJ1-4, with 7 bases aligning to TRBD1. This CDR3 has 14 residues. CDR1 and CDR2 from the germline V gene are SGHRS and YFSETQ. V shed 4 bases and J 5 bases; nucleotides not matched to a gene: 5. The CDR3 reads CASSRGTENEKLFF. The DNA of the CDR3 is TGCGCCAGCAGCCGCGGGACAGAAAATGAAAAACTGTTTTTT.

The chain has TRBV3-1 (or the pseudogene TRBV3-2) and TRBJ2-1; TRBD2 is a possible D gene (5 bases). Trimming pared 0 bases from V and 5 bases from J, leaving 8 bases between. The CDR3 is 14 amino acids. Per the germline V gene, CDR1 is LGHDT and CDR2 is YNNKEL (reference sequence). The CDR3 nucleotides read TGTGCCAGCAGCCAAGACGGACTTGACAATGAGCAGTTCTTC. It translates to CASSQDGLDNEQFF.

CDR3 amino acids: CASSLPRGLMADEQFF. The CDR3 nucleotides read TGCGCCAGCAGCTTGCCTCGGGGTTTGATGGCCGATGAGCAGTTCTTC. The V call is TRBV5-1, the J call TRBJ2-1; weak D call: TRBD2 (5 bases). CDR3 length: 16 residues. V lost 1 base and J lost 8, with 19 bases in between. The germline gives CDR1 SGHRS, CDR2 YFSETQ. Variable domain in full (rest from reference TRBV5-1 and TRBJ2-1): KAGVTQTPRYLIKTRGQQVTLSCSPISGHRSVSWYQQTPGQGLQFLFEYFSETQRNKGNFPGRFSGRQFSNSRSEMNVSTLELGDSALYLCASSLPRGLMADEQFFGPGTRLTVL.

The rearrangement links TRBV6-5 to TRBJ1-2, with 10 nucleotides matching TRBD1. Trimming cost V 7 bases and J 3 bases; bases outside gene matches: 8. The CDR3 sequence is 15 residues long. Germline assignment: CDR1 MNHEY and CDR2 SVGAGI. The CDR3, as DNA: TGTGCCAGCACTAGGGGGGGGACAGGGGACTATGGCTACACCTTC. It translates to CASTRGGTGDYGYTF.

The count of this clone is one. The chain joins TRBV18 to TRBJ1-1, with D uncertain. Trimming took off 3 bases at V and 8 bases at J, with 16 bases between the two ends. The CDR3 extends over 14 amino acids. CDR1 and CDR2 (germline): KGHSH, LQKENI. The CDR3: CASSPFPGRVEAFF. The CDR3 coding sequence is TGTGCCAGCTCACCTTTTCCCGGGAGGGTAGAAGCTTTCTTT.